The 5 T cell receptor beta chains below come from one sample, sequenced in a study of blood T cell repertoires in COVID-19. Clones were read by immunoSEQ multiplex PCR, and TCRdb kept only the in-frame ones, dropping some. The sample consists of 180,000 or so clones, about 82% of them appearing once. What was sequenced was PBMCs or T cells enriched from blood (not recorded which). These receptors all stem from a woman aged 25 to 45 who had recovered from COVID-19.

The chain couples TRBV29-1 to TRBJ2-7, with 7 positions matching TRBD2. The J segment lost 3 bases and the V segment lost 3 bases, leaving 2 bases of the junction unmatched. Germline CDR1 is SQVTM and CDR2 is ANQGSEA. The CDR3 is made up of 12 amino acids. CDR3: CSVEASGYEQYF. The CDR3 bases are TGCAGCGTTGAGGCTAGCGGCTACGAGCAGTACTTC.

In DNA form, the CDR3 reads TGTGCCAGCAGTCCTAGGGGCCTCACATCCTACGAGCAGTACTTC. Its protein is CASSPRGLTSYEQYF. V is TRBV3-1 (or the pseudogene TRBV3-2) and J is TRBJ2-7, with D perhaps TRBD1 (5 bases). Germline V CDR1 and CDR2: LGHDT, YNNKEL (reference sequence). V was trimmed by 6 bases and J by 1 base, leaving 16 bases between them. CDR3 size: 15 residues.

V and J are TRBV14 and TRBJ2-1; D may be TRBD2 (5 bases). CDR1 SGHDN and CDR2 FVKESK come from the germline V gene. The CDR3 has 14 residues. The V and J ends lost 0 bases and 9 bases respectively, with 12 bases between them. CDR3 residues: CASSQDASYSEQFF. The CDR3 region has the DNA TGTGCCAGCAGCCAAGATGCTAGCTATAGTGAGCAGTTCTTC.

The rearrangement uses TRBV2 and TRBJ2-3, with D possibly TRBD2 on 5 matching bases. V shed 4 bases and J shed 2 bases, with 13 bases lying between them. The CDR3 is 15 residues long. CDR1 is SNHLY, CDR2 FYNNEI, per germline. This CDR3 reads CASSARRTDTDTQYF. The CDR3 region has the DNA TGTGCCAGCAGTGCACGACGGACTGACACAGATACGCAGTATTTT.

This clone is a singleton in its sample. The chain carries TRBV9 and TRBJ1-1; 10 bases agree with TRBD1. Germline V lookup: CDR1 SGDLS, CDR2 YYNGEE. This CDR3 has 15 amino acids. V lost 4 bases and J lost 3; bases outside the gene matches: 6. The CDR3 loop is CASSTYGTGDTEAFF. CDR3 nucleotides: TGTGCCAGCAGCACGTACGGGACAGGGGACACTGAAGCTTTCTTT.